Following are 15 T cell receptor beta chains from one sample sequenced in a study of T cell repertoires in cytomegalovirus infection. TCRdb independently ran MiXCR on the reads; one entry per CDR3 protein. The sample has 300,000 or so distinct CDR3 sequences, around 10% seen once. The sample taken for sequencing was PBMCs. These receptors came from a human donor in good health (CMV status not recorded). Some clones in this sample may be carry-over from other donors' samples.

The chain has TRBV5-1 and TRBJ1-1, with no clear D. This CDR3 contains 13 residues. Germline loops: CDR1 SGHRS, CDR2 YFSETQ. V lost 4 bases to trimming and J lost 1 base, with 8 bases between them. CDR3: CASSPHPNTEAFF. The CDR3 nucleotides are TGCGCCAGCAGCCCGCACCCGAACACTGAAGCTTTCTTT.

This clonotype was counted at least ten times. The chain carries TRBV20-1 and TRBJ2-1, with 7 bases matching TRBD2. V trimming: 0 bases; J trimming: 1 base; junction bases outside the gene matches: 3. Germline loops: CDR1 DFQATT, CDR2 SNEGSKA (reference sequence). This CDR3 comprises 15 residues. The CDR3 coding sequence is TGCAGTGCTAGAGATGCCGGGAGGTCCTACAATGAGCAGTTCTTC. This encodes CSARDAGRSYNEQFF.

This clonotype was counted between two and nine times. V and J are TRBV20-1 and TRBJ1-1; tentative D call: TRBD1 (5 bases). Germline CDR1 DFQATT, CDR2 SNEGSKA (reference sequence). Deletions cut 6 bases from V and 0 bases from J, with 14 bases between. The CDR3 sequence is 14 residues long. Here the CDR3 reads CSATGRGMNTEAFF. The CDR3 nucleotides are TGCAGTGCCACCGGGCGGGGGATGAACACTGAAGCTTTCTTT.

The CDR3 DNA sequence: TGTGCCAGCAGCTTAATAACTAGCAGCGATGAGCAGTTCTTC. Translating gives CASSLITSSDEQFF. V and J are TRBV7-3 and TRBJ2-1; a possible D gene is TRBD2 (6 bases). Trimming stripped 1 base from V and 8 bases from J, with 12 bases between. This CDR3 has 14 amino acids. The germline gives CDR1 SGHTA, CDR2 FQGTGA. The full variable domain, in which reference TRBV7-3 and TRBJ2-1 provide the parts outside the CDR3, is GAGVSQTPSNKVTEKGKYVELRCDPISGHTALYWYRQSLGQGPEFLIYFQGTGAADDSGLPNDRFFAVRPEGSVSTLKIQRTERGDSAVYLCASSLITSSDEQFFGPGTRLTVL.

This clonotype was picked up a small number of times. V is TRBV20-1 and J is TRBJ1-6; D ambiguous. CDR3 length equals 11 residues. Per the germline V gene, CDR1 is DFQATT and CDR2 is SNEGSKA (reference sequence). The V and J ends lost 5 bases and 13 bases respectively, with 12 bases between them. The CDR3 loop reads CSARREGPLHF. The CDR3 DNA follows: TGCAGTGCTCGCCGCGAGGGCCCCCTCCACTTT.

This clonotype has a count of ten or more. The rearrangement links TRBV5-5 to TRBJ1-1, with D possibly being TRBD1 (5 bases). The CDR3 loop spans 15 amino acids. The V gene lost 4 bases and the J gene lost 0 bases, with 13 bases spanning the gap. The germline V gene encodes CDR1 SGHKS and CDR2 YYEKEE (reference sequence). CDR3 amino acids: CASSPQDTLNTEAFF. CDR3 DNA: TGTGCCAGCAGCCCCCAGGACACTTTGAACACTGAAGCTTTCTTT.

This clonotype was seen at least ten times. This chain connects TRBV12-3 or TRBV12-4 to TRBJ1-2; 9 bases map to TRBD1. With 1 base clipped from V and 7 bases from J, the junction kept 4 bases outside the gene matches. There are 14 residues in the CDR3. The CDR3 DNA is TGTGCCAGCAGTTTAGTCGGGACAGGGACTGGCTACACCTTC. Residues: CASSLVGTGTGYTF.

At least ten counts were recorded for this clonotype. The rearrangement links TRBV7-9 to TRBJ2-3; the D call may be TRBD1 or TRBD2 (5 bases each). V gave up 4 bases and J gave up 11 bases, with 19 bases separating them. The CDR3 is 14 amino acids. Germline V CDR1 and CDR2: SEHNR, FQNEAQ (reference sequence). Here the CDR3 reads CASSSSPGTDEQYF. The DNA of the CDR3 is TGTGCCAGCAGCTCGTCCCCCGGGACCGACGAGCAGTATTTT. The variable domain in full, with the rest retrieved from reference TRBV7-9 and TRBJ2-3, is DTGVSQNPRHKITKRGQNVTFRCDPISEHNRLYWYRQTLGQGPEFLTYFQNEAQLEKSRLLSDRFSAERPKGSFSTLEIQRTEQGDSAMYLCASSSSPGTDEQYFGPGTRLTVL.

This clonotype appeared a single time. The V gene is TRBV10-3, the J gene TRBJ2-3, with 8 bases fitting TRBD2. Germline-derived CDR1 and CDR2 are ENHRY and SYGVKD. Trimming cost V 6 bases and J 5 bases; bases outside gene matches: 4. The CDR3 spans 13 residues. As DNA, the CDR3 is TGTGCCATCAGAGCGGGGGCGGGAGATACGCAGTATTTT. This codes for CAIRAGAGDTQYF.

This clonotype was seen more than once but under ten times. This chain joins TRBV4-1 and TRBJ1-2; 10 bases agree with TRBD1. V lost 0 bases, J lost 7 bases, and 8 bases stayed unmatched. Germline CDR1 reads MGHRA; CDR2 reads YSYEKL. The CDR3 contains 16 residues. The CDR3 DNA is TGCGCCAGCAGCCAAGATTCCGGGACAGGGGCGTTTGGCTACACCTTC. Encoded protein: CASSQDSGTGAFGYTF.

At least ten counts were recorded for this clonotype. The V call is TRBV29-1, the J call TRBJ2-5; 7 bases are shared with TRBD1. After removal of 6 bases from V and 5 bases from J, the junction contained 6 bases not matched to a gene. This CDR3 has 12 amino acids. Germline CDR1 is SQVTM and CDR2 is ANQGSEA. CDR3: CSVFRGFETQYF. Here the CDR3 DNA reads TGCAGCGTATTCAGGGGGTTCGAGACCCAGTACTTC.

This clonotype was seen repeatedly, ten times or more. The V call is TRBV27, the J call TRBJ1-2; possible D gene TRBD1, 5 bases. Trimming removed 4 bases from V and 1 base from J, with 25 bases in between. The CDR3 has 19 amino acids. CDR1 and CDR2 (germline): MNHEY, SMNVEV (reference sequence). The CDR3 loop reads CASSSRGSIDLLSNYGYTF. CDR3 DNA: TGTGCCAGCAGTTCCCGGGGCTCTATTGACCTTCTTAGTAACTATGGCTACACCTTC.

This clonotype appeared a few times. The chain uses TRBV20-1 and TRBJ1-6, with TRBD1 matching over 7 bases. The CDR3 extends over 15 amino acids. Germline V CDR1 and CDR2: DFQATT, SNEGSKA (reference sequence). V gave up 0 bases and J gave up 7 bases; unmatched junction bases: 6. CDR3 protein: CSARDRTGANSPLHF. The CDR3 DNA follows: TGCAGTGCTAGAGATCGGACAGGAGCAAATTCACCCCTCCACTTT.

This clonotype was seen repeatedly, ten times or more. The chain has TRBV7-8 and TRBJ2-6; D may be TRBD1 or TRBD2 (5 bases each). Germline V lookup: CDR1 SGHVS, CDR2 FQNEAQ. With 5 bases removed from V and 0 bases from J, the gap between germline ends came to 11 bases. CDR3 length: 16 amino acids. The CDR3 spells CASSRGRDSGANVLTF. CDR3 nucleotides: TGTGCCAGCAGCCGGGGACGGGACTCTGGGGCCAACGTCCTGACTTTC. The complete variable domain, with remaining parts taken from reference TRBV7-8 and TRBJ2-6, reads GAGVSQSPRYKVAKRGQDVALRCDPISGHVSLFWYQQALGQGPEFLTYFQNEAQLDKSGLPSDRFFAERPEGSVSTLKIQRTQQEDSAVYLCASSRGRDSGANVLTFGAGSRLTVL.

This clonotype was detected many times. The chain couples TRBV7-8 to TRBJ1-1; D not resolved. This CDR3 is 14 amino acids long. The V and J ends lost 2 bases and 4 bases respectively, with 11 bases between them. Germline CDR1 is SGHVS and CDR2 is FQNEAQ. The CDR3 DNA is TGTGCCAGCAGCTTAAGTTCCCGGGGCACTGAAGCTTTCTTT. Translation: CASSLSSRGTEAFF. Full variable domain (rest looked up from reference TRBV7-8 and TRBJ1-1): GAGVSQSPRYKVAKRGQDVALRCDPISGHVSLFWYQQALGQGPEFLTYFQNEAQLDKSGLPSDRFFAERPEGSVSTLKIQRTQQEDSAVYLCASSLSSRGTEAFFGQGTRLTVV.